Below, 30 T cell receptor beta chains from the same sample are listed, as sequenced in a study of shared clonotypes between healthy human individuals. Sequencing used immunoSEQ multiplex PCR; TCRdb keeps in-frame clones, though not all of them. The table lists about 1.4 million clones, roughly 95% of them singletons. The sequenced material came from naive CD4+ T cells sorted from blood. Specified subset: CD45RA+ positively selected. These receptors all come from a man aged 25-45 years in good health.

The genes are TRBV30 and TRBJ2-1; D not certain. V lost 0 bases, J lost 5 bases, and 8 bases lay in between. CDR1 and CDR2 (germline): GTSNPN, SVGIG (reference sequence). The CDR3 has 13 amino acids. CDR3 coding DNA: TGTGCCTGGAGTGTGGTAGGGAACAATGAGCAGTTCTTC. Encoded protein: CAWSVVGNNEQFF.

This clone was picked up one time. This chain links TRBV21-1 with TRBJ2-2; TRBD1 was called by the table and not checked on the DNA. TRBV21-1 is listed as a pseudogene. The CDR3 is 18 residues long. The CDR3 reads CASSKALDRPPRTGELFF. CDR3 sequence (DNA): TGTGCCAGCAGCAAAGCGCTGGACAGGCCACCGCGGACCGGGGAGCTGTTTTTT.

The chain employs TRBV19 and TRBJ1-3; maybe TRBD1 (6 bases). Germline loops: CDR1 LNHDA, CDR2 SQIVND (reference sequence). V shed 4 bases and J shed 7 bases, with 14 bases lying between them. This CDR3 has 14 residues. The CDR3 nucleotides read TGTGCCAGTAGTAAGTCGAGCGGGGGCAACACCATATATTTT. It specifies CASSKSSGGNTIYF.

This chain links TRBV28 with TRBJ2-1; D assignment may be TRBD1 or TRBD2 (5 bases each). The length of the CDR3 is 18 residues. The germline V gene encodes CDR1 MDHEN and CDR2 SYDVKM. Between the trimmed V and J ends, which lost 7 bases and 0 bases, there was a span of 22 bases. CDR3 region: CASTVGTRRLVSYNEQFF. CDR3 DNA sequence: TGTGCCAGCACCGTCGGGACCCGTCGCCTCGTCTCCTACAATGAGCAGTTCTTC.

The CDR3 coding sequence is TGTGCCAGCTCACCTCCCGACCTAATGAACACTGAAGCTTTCTTT. Its protein product is CASSPPDLMNTEAFF. The chain couples TRBV18 to TRBJ1-1; D gene ambiguous. Trimming left V 3 bases short and J 0 bases short, with 11 bases between. CDR3 length: 15 amino acids. From germline, CDR1 is KGHSH and CDR2 LQKENI.

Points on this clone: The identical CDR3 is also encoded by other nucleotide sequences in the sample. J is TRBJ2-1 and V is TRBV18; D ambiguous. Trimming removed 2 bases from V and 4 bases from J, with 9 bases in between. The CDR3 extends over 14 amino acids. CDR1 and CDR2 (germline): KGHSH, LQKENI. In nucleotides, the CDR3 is TGTGCCAGCTCACCAACGGGTATTTACAATGAGCAGTTCTTC. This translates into CASSPTGIYNEQFF.

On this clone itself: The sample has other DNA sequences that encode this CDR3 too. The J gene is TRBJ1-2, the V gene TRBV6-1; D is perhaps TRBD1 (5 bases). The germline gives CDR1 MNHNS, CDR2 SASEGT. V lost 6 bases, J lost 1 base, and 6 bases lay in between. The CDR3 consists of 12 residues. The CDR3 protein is CASSDSNYGYTF. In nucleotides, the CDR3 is TGTGCCAGCAGCGACAGTAACTATGGCTACACCTTC.

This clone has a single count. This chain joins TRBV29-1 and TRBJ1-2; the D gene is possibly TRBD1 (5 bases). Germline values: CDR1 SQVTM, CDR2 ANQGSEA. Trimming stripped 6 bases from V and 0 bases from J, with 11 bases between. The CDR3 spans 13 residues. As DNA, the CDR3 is TGCAGCGTCCACGGGGCAGCTAACTATGGCTACACCTTC. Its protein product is CSVHGAANYGYTF.

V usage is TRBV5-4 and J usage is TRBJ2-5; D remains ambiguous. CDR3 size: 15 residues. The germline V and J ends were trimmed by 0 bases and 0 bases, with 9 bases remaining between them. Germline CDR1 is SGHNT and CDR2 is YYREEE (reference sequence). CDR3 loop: CASSLDPMYQETQYF. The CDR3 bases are TGTGCCAGCAGCTTGGACCCAATGTACCAAGAGACCCAGTACTTC.

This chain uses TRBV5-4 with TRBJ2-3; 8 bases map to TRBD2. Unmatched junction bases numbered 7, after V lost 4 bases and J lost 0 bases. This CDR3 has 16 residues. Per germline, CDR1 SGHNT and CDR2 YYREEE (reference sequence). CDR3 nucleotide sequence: TGTGCCAGCAGCCGTTCAACTAGCGGAAGCACAGATACGCAGTATTTT. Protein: CASSRSTSGSTDTQYF.

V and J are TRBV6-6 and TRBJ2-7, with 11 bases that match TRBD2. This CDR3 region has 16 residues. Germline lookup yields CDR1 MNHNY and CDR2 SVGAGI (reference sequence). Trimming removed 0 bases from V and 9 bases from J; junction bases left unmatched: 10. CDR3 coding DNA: TGTGCCAGCAGTTACTCGATAACTAGCGGGAGAGAGGGGCAGTACTTC. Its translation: CASSYSITSGREGQYF.

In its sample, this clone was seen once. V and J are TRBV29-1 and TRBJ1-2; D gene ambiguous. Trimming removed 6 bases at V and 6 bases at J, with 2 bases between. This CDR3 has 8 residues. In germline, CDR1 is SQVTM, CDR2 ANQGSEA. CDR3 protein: CSVHGYTF. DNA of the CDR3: TGCAGCGTGCATGGCTACACCTTC.

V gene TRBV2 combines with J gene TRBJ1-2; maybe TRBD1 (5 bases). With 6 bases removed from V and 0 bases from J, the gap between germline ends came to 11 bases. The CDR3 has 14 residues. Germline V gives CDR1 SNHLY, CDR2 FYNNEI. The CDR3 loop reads CASRRTYANYGYTF. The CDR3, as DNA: TGTGCCAGCAGGCGGACATACGCTAACTATGGCTACACCTTC.

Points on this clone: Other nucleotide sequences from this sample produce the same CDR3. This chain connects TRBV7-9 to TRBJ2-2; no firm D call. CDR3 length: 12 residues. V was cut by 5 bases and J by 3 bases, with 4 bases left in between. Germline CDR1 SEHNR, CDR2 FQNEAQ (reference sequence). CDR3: CASSGYTGELFF. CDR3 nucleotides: TGTGCCAGCAGCGGATACACCGGGGAGCTGTTTTTT.

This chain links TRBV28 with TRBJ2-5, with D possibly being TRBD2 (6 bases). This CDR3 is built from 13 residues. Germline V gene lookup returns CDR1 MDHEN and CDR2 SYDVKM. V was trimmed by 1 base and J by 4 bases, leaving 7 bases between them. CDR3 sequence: CASSLYSGETQYF. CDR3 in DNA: TGTGCCAGCAGTTTATATAGCGGAGAGACCCAGTACTTC.

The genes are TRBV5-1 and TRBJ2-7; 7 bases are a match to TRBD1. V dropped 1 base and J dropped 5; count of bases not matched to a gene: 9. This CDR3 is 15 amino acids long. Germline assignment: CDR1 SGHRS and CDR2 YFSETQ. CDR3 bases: TGCGCCAGCAGCTTGATCGGACAGGATTTTAACGAGCAGTACTTC. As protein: CASSLIGQDFNEQYF. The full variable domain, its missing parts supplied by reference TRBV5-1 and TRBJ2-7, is KAGVTQTPRYLIKTRGQQVTLSCSPISGHRSVSWYQQTPGQGLQFLFEYFSETQRNKGNFPGRFSGRQFSNSRSEMNVSTLELGDSALYLCASSLIGQDFNEQYFGPGTRLTVT.

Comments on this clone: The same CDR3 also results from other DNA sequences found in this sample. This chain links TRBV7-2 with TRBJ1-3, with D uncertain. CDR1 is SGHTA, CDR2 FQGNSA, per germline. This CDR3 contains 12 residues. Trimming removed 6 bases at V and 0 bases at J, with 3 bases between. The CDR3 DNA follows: TGTGCCAGCAGTTTCTCTGGAAACACCATATATTTT. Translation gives CASSFSGNTIYF.

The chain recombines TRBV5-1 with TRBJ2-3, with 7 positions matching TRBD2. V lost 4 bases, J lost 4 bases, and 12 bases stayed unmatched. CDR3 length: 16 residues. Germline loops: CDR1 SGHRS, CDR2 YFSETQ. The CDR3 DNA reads TGCGCCAGCAGCCATCAAAGGGAGGGGTGGGCAGATACGCAGTATTTT. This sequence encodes CASSHQREGWADTQYF.

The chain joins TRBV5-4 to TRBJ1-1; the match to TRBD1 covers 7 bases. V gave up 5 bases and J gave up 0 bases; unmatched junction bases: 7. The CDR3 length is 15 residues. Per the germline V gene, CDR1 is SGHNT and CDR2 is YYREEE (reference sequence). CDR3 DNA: TGTGCCAGCAGTAAACAGGGGTTTATGAACACTGAAGCTTTCTTT. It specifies CASSKQGFMNTEAFF.

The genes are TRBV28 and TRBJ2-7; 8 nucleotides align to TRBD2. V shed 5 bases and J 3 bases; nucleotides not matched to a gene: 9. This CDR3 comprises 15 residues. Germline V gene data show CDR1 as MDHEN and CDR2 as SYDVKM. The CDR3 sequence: CASSASSGPHYEQYF. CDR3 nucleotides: TGTGCCAGCAGTGCATCTAGCGGGCCCCACTACGAGCAGTACTTC.

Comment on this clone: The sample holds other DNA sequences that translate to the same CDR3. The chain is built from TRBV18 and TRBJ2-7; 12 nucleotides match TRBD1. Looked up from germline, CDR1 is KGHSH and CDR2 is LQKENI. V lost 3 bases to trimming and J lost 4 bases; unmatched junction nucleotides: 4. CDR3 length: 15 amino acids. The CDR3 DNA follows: TGTGCCAGCTCACCCGGGACAGGGGGCTTTTACGAGCAGTACTTC. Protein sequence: CASSPGTGGFYEQYF.

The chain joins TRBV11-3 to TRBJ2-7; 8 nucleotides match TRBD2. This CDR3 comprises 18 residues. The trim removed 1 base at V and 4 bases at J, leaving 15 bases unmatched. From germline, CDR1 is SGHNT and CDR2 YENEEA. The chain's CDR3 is CASSLAPPGGRLQYEQYF. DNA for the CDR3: TGTGCCAGCAGCTTAGCCCCACCTGGCGGGAGGCTGCAGTACGAGCAGTACTTC.

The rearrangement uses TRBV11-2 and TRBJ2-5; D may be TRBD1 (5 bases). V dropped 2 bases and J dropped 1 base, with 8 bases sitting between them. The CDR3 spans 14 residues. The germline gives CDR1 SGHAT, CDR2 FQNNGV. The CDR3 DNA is TGTGCCAGCAGCTTACACAGGTTCCAAGAGACCCAGTACTTC. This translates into CASSLHRFQETQYF.

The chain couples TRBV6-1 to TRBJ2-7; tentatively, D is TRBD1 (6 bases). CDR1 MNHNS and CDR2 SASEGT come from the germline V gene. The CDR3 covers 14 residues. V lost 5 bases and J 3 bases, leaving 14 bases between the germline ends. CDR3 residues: CASSFSRDNYEQYF. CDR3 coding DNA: TGTGCCAGCAGTTTCTCCCGGGACAACTACGAGCAGTACTTC.

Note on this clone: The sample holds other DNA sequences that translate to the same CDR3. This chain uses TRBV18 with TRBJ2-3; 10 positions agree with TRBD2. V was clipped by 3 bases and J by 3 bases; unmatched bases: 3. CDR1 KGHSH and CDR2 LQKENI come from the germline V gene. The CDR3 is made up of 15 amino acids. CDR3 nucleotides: TGTGCCAGCTCACCCACTAGCGGGACGACAGATACGCAGTATTTT. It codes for CASSPTSGTTDTQYF.

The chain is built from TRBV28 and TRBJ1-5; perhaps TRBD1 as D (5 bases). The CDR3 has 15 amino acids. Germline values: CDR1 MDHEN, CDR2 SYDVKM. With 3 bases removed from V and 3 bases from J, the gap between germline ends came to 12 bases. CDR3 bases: TGTGCCAGCAGTTTTTTACAGGTCGACAATCAGCCCCAGCATTTT. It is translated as CASSFLQVDNQPQHF. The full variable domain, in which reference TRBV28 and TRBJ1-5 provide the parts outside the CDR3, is DVKVTQSSRYLVKRTGEKVFLECVQDMDHENMFWYRQDPGLGLRLIYFSYDVKMKEKGDIPEGYSVSREKKERFSLILESASTNQTSMYLCASSFLQVDNQPQHFGDGTRLSIL.

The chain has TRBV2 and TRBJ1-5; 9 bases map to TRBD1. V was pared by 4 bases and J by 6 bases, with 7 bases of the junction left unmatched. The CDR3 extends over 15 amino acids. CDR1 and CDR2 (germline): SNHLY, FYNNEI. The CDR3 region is CASSGEQGAGQPQHF. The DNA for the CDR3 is TGTGCCAGCAGTGGGGAACAGGGGGCGGGTCAGCCCCAGCATTTT.

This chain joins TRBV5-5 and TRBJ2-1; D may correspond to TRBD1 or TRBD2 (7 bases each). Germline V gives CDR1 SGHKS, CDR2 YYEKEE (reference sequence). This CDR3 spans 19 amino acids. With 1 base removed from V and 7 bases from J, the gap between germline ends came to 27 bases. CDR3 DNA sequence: TGTGCCAGCAGCTTGAGGCAGGGGGGTTGGCTAGCGGTCCGGAATGAGCAGTTCTTC. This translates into CASSLRQGGWLAVRNEQFF.

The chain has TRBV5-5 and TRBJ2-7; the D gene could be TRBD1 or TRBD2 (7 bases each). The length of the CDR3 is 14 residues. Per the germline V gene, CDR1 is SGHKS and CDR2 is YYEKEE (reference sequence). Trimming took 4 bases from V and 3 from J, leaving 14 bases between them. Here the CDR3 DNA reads TGTGCCAGCAGCCAAGCGGGACAGAACTACGAGCAGTACTTC. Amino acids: CASSQAGQNYEQYF.

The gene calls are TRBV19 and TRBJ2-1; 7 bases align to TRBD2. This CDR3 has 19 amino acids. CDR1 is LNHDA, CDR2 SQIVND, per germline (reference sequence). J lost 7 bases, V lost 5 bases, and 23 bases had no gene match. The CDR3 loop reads CASSQESRLALLDGNEQFF. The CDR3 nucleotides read TGTGCCAGTAGTCAGGAATCAAGACTAGCTTTATTAGATGGGAATGAGCAGTTCTTC. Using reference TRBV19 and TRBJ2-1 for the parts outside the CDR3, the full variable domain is DGGITQSPKYLFRKEGQNVTLSCEQNLNHDAMYWYRQDPGQGLRLIYYSQIVNDFQKGDIAEGYSVSREKKESFPLTVTSAQKNPTAFYLCASSQESRLALLDGNEQFFGPGTRLTVL.